The next 16 T cell receptor beta chains were all read from a single sample in a study of CD8 T cells in Susac syndrome. About 0.5 to 1 ug RNA was reverse transcribed with random hexamers. Each CDR3 protein gets one entry after TCRdb re-called the immunoSEQ multiplex PCR reads with MiXCR. The sample carries roughly 120,000 distinct CDR3 sequences, over 85% recorded once. Sequenced: CD8+ T cells from PBMCs. Receptors were obtained from a human donor with multiple sclerosis.

This chain connects TRBV11-2 to TRBJ2-4, with D possibly matching TRBD1 (5 bases). This CDR3 spans 15 amino acids. The ends were cut back, 1 base at V and 6 bases at J, with 13 bases in the middle. Germline V gene data show CDR1 as SGHAT and CDR2 as FQNNGV. CDR3 in amino acids: CASSLGAGLRNIQYF. Here the CDR3 DNA reads TGTGCCAGCAGCTTAGGGGCAGGGTTACGAAACATTCAGTACTTC.

The chain carries TRBV5-1 and TRBJ1-2; D ambiguous. The germline V gene has CDR1 SGHRS and CDR2 YFSETQ. Trimming took off 0 bases at V and 0 bases at J, with 6 bases between the two ends. The CDR3 is 14 amino acids. This chain's CDR3 is CASSLGIPNYGYTF. In nucleotides, the CDR3 is TGCGCCAGCAGCTTGGGCATACCTAACTATGGCTACACCTTC.

The chain employs TRBV29-1 and TRBJ2-3, with a tentative D call TRBD2 (7 bases). Trimming took 6 bases from V and 4 from J, leaving 17 bases between them. There are 14 residues in the CDR3. CDR1 and CDR2 (germline): SQVTM, ANQGSEA. The CDR3 region has the DNA TGCAGCGTCCTACGCGGCGGGGGCGCAGATACGCAGTATTTT. Translation gives CSVLRGGGADTQYF.

To note about this clonotype: Mismatch with germline at one junction end may stem from a read error. The chain combines TRBV20-1 with TRBJ2-1; TRBD2 agrees at 10 bases. The CDR3 is 14 amino acids. CDR1 DFQATT and CDR2 SNEGSKA come from the germline V gene (reference sequence). The CDR3 here is CSTSGTDSYNEQFF. CDR3 coding DNA: TGCAGTACTAGCGGGACAGACTCCTACAATGAGCAGTTCTTC.

This sequence joins TRBV2 and TRBJ2-1, with 7 bases aligning to TRBD1. Germline CDR1 is SNHLY and CDR2 is FYNNEI. V gave up 3 bases and J gave up 5 bases; unmatched junction bases: 10. The CDR3 is 16 amino acids. The CDR3 loop reads CASSEGPRQGHNEQFF. For the CDR3, the DNA is TGTGCCAGCAGTGAGGGCCCACGACAGGGCCACAATGAGCAGTTCTTC.

J is TRBJ2-2 and V is TRBV12-3 or TRBV12-4; 8 nucleotides match TRBD1. Trimming cost V 1 base and J 9 bases; bases outside gene matches: 4. CDR3 length equals 14 residues. CDR3 sequence: CASSLVTGDRELFF. As DNA, the CDR3 is TGTGCCAGCAGTTTAGTGACAGGGGATCGGGAGCTGTTTTTT.

The rearrangement links TRBV12-3 or TRBV12-4 to TRBJ2-1; 9 nucleotides match TRBD2. The CDR3 covers 15 residues. Trimming removed 2 bases from V and 4 bases from J; junction bases left unmatched: 3. This chain's CDR3 is CASSLRREGYNEQFF. CDR3 nucleotides: TGTGCCAGCAGTTTAAGGCGGGAGGGATACAATGAGCAGTTCTTC.

The rearrangement joins TRBV29-1 to TRBJ2-7, with D maybe TRBD2 (8 bases). The CDR3 is 15 amino acids. CDR1 SQVTM and CDR2 ANQGSEA come from the germline V gene. The germline V and J ends were trimmed by 0 bases and 3 bases, with 15 bases remaining between them. CDR3 loop: CSVEDGGDSFYEQYF. In DNA form, the CDR3 reads TGCAGCGTTGAAGACGGGGGGGACAGCTTCTACGAGCAGTACTTC.

As DNA, the CDR3 is TGTGCCAGCAGTGTAGGGAGATACGGCGACGAGCAGTACTTC. This gives the protein CASSVGRYGDEQYF. The rearrangement uses TRBV2 and TRBJ2-7, with a tentative D call TRBD2 (5 bases). V was cut by 4 bases and J by 5 bases, with 15 bases left in between. Germline V lookup: CDR1 SNHLY, CDR2 FYNNEI. There are 14 residues in the CDR3.

The J gene is TRBJ2-3, the V gene TRBV7-8, with 10 bases fitting TRBD1. This CDR3 is 16 amino acids long. V trimming: 0 bases; J trimming: 3 bases; junction bases outside the gene matches: 3. Germline V gene lookup returns CDR1 SGHVS and CDR2 FQNEAQ. The DNA of the CDR3 is TGTGCCAGCAGCTTAGCCCGACAGGGGGCGACAGATACGCAGTATTTT. This encodes CASSLARQGATDTQYF.

This clonotype occurred once. This sequence joins TRBV9 and TRBJ2-5, with a tentative D call TRBD1 (6 bases). Trimming took 6 bases from V and 2 from J, leaving 11 bases between them. The CDR3 is made up of 13 amino acids. Germline V gene data show CDR1 as SGDLS and CDR2 as YYNGEE. CDR3 loop: CASTPGAQETQYF. CDR3 nucleotide sequence: TGTGCCAGCACCCCAGGGGCACAAGAGACCCAGTACTTC.

J is TRBJ2-7 and V is TRBV10-3; D gene uncertain. With 2 bases removed from V and 6 bases from J, the gap between germline ends came to 14 bases. The germline V gene has CDR1 ENHRY and CDR2 SYGVKD. This CDR3 comprises 14 residues. The CDR3 sequence: CAISEDPGEPEQYF. The CDR3 DNA reads as TGTGCCATCAGTGAGGATCCGGGTGAACCCGAGCAGTACTTC.

The V call is TRBV14, the J call TRBJ1-2; weak D call: TRBD1 (5 bases). CDR1 and CDR2 (germline): SGHDN, FVKESK. There are 14 residues in the CDR3. Trimming left V 4 bases short and J 8 bases short, with 17 bases between. CDR3 amino acids: CASSPGPDILGYTF. The CDR3 nucleotides are TGTGCCAGCAGCCCAGGACCGGACATTTTGGGCTACACCTTC.

This chain uses TRBV28 with TRBJ2-5; 10 bases line up with TRBD2. The CDR3 loop spans 15 amino acids. V trimming: 4 bases; J trimming: 3 bases; junction bases outside the gene matches: 5. CDR1 is MDHEN and CDR2 is SYDVKM in the germline V gene. This CDR3 reads CASSSEREGEETQYF. CDR3 DNA sequence: TGTGCCAGCAGTTCAGAGCGGGAGGGGGAAGAGACCCAGTACTTC.

This rearrangement joins TRBV7-9 to TRBJ1-1, with D possibly matching TRBD1 (6 bases). Germline V gene lookup returns CDR1 SEHNR and CDR2 FQNEAQ (reference sequence). This CDR3 contains 12 residues. Trimming left V 4 bases short and J 6 bases short, with 9 bases between. The CDR3 region has the DNA TGTGCCAGCAGCTCCAACAGGGCTGAAGCTTTCTTT. This encodes CASSSNRAEAFF. Full variable domain (rest looked up from reference TRBV7-9 and TRBJ1-1): DTGVSQNPRHKITKRGQNVTFRCDPISEHNRLYWYRQTLGQGPEFLTYFQNEAQLEKSRLLSDRFSAERPKGSFSTLEIQRTEQGDSAMYLCASSSNRAEAFFGQGTRLTVV.

V and J are TRBV25-1 and TRBJ1-1; tentatively, D is TRBD1 (6 bases). Germline V gene data show CDR1 as MGHDK and CDR2 as SYGVNS. The CDR3 consists of 15 residues. Trimming stripped 8 bases from V and 1 base from J, with 17 bases between. The CDR3 sequence: CASSTGLMGNTEAFF. Written as DNA, the CDR3 is TGTGCCAGCTCCACAGGGTTGATGGGGAACACTGAAGCTTTCTTT. The whole variable domain, filled in from reference TRBV25-1 and TRBJ1-1, reads EADIYQTPRYLVIGTGKKITLECSQTMGHDKMYWYQQDPGMELHLIHYSYGVNSTEKGDLSSESTVSRIRTEHFPLTLESARPSHTSQYLCASSTGLMGNTEAFFGQGTRLTVV.